In this sample, the clone carrying this T cell receptor beta chain turned up a few times. This sample was taken from a study of T-cell reconstitution after alpha-beta-depleted transplantation in children. Construction of the TCRbeta library involved unique molecular identifiers. One entry per CDR3 protein, called by TCRdb with MiXCR from the PCR reads. The repertoire holds a few hundred thousand distinct CDR3 sequences, with 25% to 30% as singletons. Germline CDR1 reads KGHSH; CDR2 reads LQKENI. This CDR3 comprises 15 residues. Trimming removed 3 bases from V and 5 bases from J; junction bases left unmatched: 7.

This receptor was identified in a boy in the first two years of life with Wiskott-Aldrich syndrome, due to receive a stem cell transplant. This chain uses TRBV18 with TRBJ1-1, with 9 bases aligning to TRBD1. Material: PBMCs, obtained before TCRalphabeta/CD19-depleted stem cell transplant. The CDR3 DNA is TGTGCCAGCTCACCGCCGACAGGGGGTAGGACTGAAGCTTTCTTT. Residues: CASSPPTGGRTEAFF.